The entry that follows covers one TCR beta chain sequence. This specimen comes from a study of T cell changes during pregnancy in multiple sclerosis. Only in-frame clones appear in the TCRdb table, and some are missing; sequencing was by immunoSEQ multiplex PCR. The sample yields just under 65,000 clones, 96% seen once. The CDR3 contains 13 residues. Germline CDR1 reads MNHEY; CDR2 reads SVGAGI. After removal of 9 bases from V and 4 bases from J, the junction contained 8 bases not matched to a gene. The sequence derives from a female donor with multiple sclerosis, enrolled in a pregnancy study. The rearrangement joins TRBV6-5 to TRBJ2-7; 8 positions agree with TRBD1. Sequenced here: CD8+ T cells from peripheral blood mononuclear cells, sampled after pregnancy. This CDR3 reads CASRADRAYEQYF. CDR3 in DNA: TGTGCCAGTAGGGCGGACAGGGCGTACGAGCAGTACTTC.